The 3 T cell receptor beta chains below come from one sample, sequenced in a study of shared clonotypes between healthy human individuals. The protocol was immunoSEQ multiplex PCR, while the TCRdb copy is restricted to in-frame clones and leaves out a portion. The table lists some 2,000,000 clones, 95% of them singletons. The sequencing input was naive CD4+ T cells sorted from blood. Subset reported: CD45RA+ positively selected. All receptors come from a man aged 18 to 30 in good health.

This clone was seen a single time. The V gene is TRBV6-6, the J gene TRBJ2-7, with TRBD1 identical over 11 bases. The CDR3 runs to 15 residues. CDR1 and CDR2 (germline): MNHNY, SVGAGI (reference sequence). V gave up 7 bases and J gave up 3 bases; unmatched junction bases: 8. The CDR3 nucleotides are TGTGCCAGCACCTACGGGGGACAGGGGGTCTACGAGCAGTACTTC. Protein sequence: CASTYGGQGVYEQYF.

Regarding this clone: Other DNA sequences in the sample encode the same CDR3. V usage is TRBV5-1 and J usage is TRBJ2-7; 8 bases fit TRBD1. Losses at the gene ends were 5 bases for V and 2 bases for J; bases not matched to a gene: 6. Germline loops: CDR1 SGHRS, CDR2 YFSETQ. The CDR3 covers 14 residues. The DNA for the CDR3 is TGCGCCAGCAGGACTGGGACAGGAACCTACGAGCAGTACTTC. Amino acids: CASRTGTGTYEQYF.

J is TRBJ2-4 and V is TRBV19, with 7 bases fitting TRBD2. With 5 bases clipped from V and 3 bases from J, the junction kept 13 bases outside the gene matches. This CDR3 has 17 amino acids. Per the germline V gene, CDR1 is LNHDA and CDR2 is SQIVND (reference sequence). CDR3 sequence: CASSVPLDGRNKNIQYF. CDR3 sequence (DNA): TGTGCCAGTAGTGTACCACTGGACGGGAGGAACAAAAACATTCAGTACTTC.